Below are 19 T cell receptor beta chains sequenced from a single sample in a study of blood T cell repertoires in COVID-19. Assay: immunoSEQ multiplex PCR; the TCRdb copy retains only in-frame clones and omits some. The table includes approximately 75,000 clones, 90% detected once. Material for sequencing was peripheral blood. These receptors were collected from a human donor in a cohort sampled during active COVID-19.

This chain links TRBV7-9 with TRBJ2-3; no reliable D call. This CDR3 is built from 16 residues. The V and J ends lost 0 bases and 0 bases respectively, with 10 bases between them. CDR1 is SEHNR, CDR2 FQNEAQ, per germline (reference sequence). CDR3 region: CASSLAPLSSTDTQYF. The CDR3 DNA reads as TGTGCCAGCAGCTTAGCCCCCTTATCTAGCACAGATACGCAGTATTTT.

This rearrangement joins TRBV2 to TRBJ2-5; 8 bases are shared with TRBD1. This CDR3 region has 15 residues. J was trimmed by 1 base and V by 3 bases; bases with no gene match: 4. Germline assignment: CDR1 SNHLY and CDR2 FYNNEI. As DNA, the CDR3 is TGTGCCAGCAGTGAGGACAGGGTGACCCAAGAGACCCAGTACTTC. Protein: CASSEDRVTQETQYF.

CDR3 nucleotides: TGTGCCAGCAGTTTCGGGAGGGACTATGGCTACACCTTC. It translates to CASSFGRDYGYTF. V usage is TRBV27 and J usage is TRBJ1-2, with D unclear. Trimming left V 3 bases short and J 3 bases short, with 8 bases between. The CDR3 has 13 amino acids. CDR1 and CDR2 from the germline V gene are MNHEY and SMNVEV (reference sequence).

V gene TRBV6-5 combines with J gene TRBJ1-1; no clear D. Trimming removed 6 bases from V and 4 bases from J, with 3 bases in between. Germline V CDR1 and CDR2: MNHEY, SVGAGI. There are 10 residues in the CDR3. The DNA for the CDR3 is TGTGCCAGCAGGAGCACTGAAGCTTTCTTT. Translation: CASRSTEAFF.

The chain employs TRBV6-5 and TRBJ1-1; 9 positions match TRBD1. From germline, CDR1 is MNHEY and CDR2 SVGAGI. V lost 4 bases to trimming and J lost 2 bases; unmatched junction nucleotides: 2. The CDR3 consists of 14 residues. The CDR3 spells CASSSTGGNTEAFF. The CDR3 DNA reads as TGTGCCAGCAGTTCCACAGGGGGCAACACTGAAGCTTTCTTT.

The V call is TRBV3-1 (or the pseudogene TRBV3-2), the J call TRBJ2-3; D possibly corresponds to TRBD2 (6 bases). Trimming left V 1 base short and J 7 bases short, with 15 bases between. This CDR3 contains 15 residues. Germline V gives CDR1 LGHDT, CDR2 YNNKEL (reference sequence). The CDR3 DNA is TGTGCCAGCAGCCAAGCGCCGGCAGGGACTTATACGCAGTATTTT. Amino acid sequence: CASSQAPAGTYTQYF.

This clone was recorded only once. The chain is built from TRBV6-5 and TRBJ2-1; tentative D call: TRBD2 (5 bases). V lost 6 bases and J 5 bases, leaving 14 bases between the germline ends. The germline CDR1 and CDR2 sequences are MNHEY and SVGAGI. The CDR3 has 14 amino acids. As DNA, the CDR3 is TGTGCCAGCAGCCTAGCCCGGGCTGACAATGAGCAGTTCTTC. Translating it yields CASSLARADNEQFF.

V gene TRBV7-2 combines with J gene TRBJ2-4, with D possibly being TRBD1 (5 bases). The V end was cut by 4 bases, the J end by 0 bases, with 13 bases between. The germline gives CDR1 SGHTA, CDR2 FQGNSA. The CDR3 consists of 16 residues. The CDR3 loop is CASSSQGTLAKNIQYF. The DNA of the CDR3 is TGTGCCAGCAGCTCGCAGGGAACACTAGCCAAAAACATTCAGTACTTC.

This chain uses TRBV3-1 (or the pseudogene TRBV3-2) with TRBJ2-7; a possible D gene is TRBD2 (6 bases). The CDR3 sequence is 17 residues long. Trimming took off 0 bases at V and 0 bases at J, with 15 bases between the two ends. Looked up from germline, CDR1 is LGHDT and CDR2 is YNNKEL (reference sequence). Here the CDR3 DNA reads TGTGCCAGCAGCCAAGATTGGGGCGGGGTGAGCTCCTACGAGCAGTACTTC. This codes for CASSQDWGGVSSYEQYF.

Points on this clone: The junction differs from germline at one of its ends, possibly a read error. J is TRBJ1-6 and V is TRBV7-8; 10 bases are a match to TRBD1. Germline V lookup: CDR1 SGHVS, CDR2 FQNEAQ. This CDR3 region has 17 residues. The CDR3 coding sequence is TGTGCCACCAGCCCTCCGGGACAGGGGATGAGGGATTCACCCCTCCACTTT. Protein sequence: CATSPPGQGMRDSPLHF.

This clone has only one observation. The chain recombines TRBV11-3 with TRBJ1-1; D is ambiguous. The CDR3 spans 13 residues. Germline assignment: CDR1 SGHNT and CDR2 YENEEA. Trimming cost V 1 base and J 1 base, with 4 bases left between them. Here the CDR3 reads CASSLAGNTEAFF. The CDR3 DNA reads as TGTGCCAGCAGCTTAGCGGGGAACACTGAAGCTTTCTTT.

The chain links TRBV30 to TRBJ1-1, with D possibly TRBD1 on 5 matching bases. The CDR3 contains 15 residues. V lost 7 bases to trimming and J lost 1 base, with 19 bases between them. Germline values: CDR1 GTSNPN, CDR2 SVGIG (reference sequence). CDR3 sequence reads: CASWEAGKGNTEAFF. CDR3 nucleotides: TGTGCCTCTTGGGAGGCAGGGAAAGGGAACACTGAAGCTTTCTTT.

This sequence joins TRBV18 and TRBJ1-4, with D perhaps matching TRBD1 (5 bases). Looked up from germline, CDR1 is KGHSH and CDR2 is LQKENI. The length of the CDR3 is 16 residues. The ends were cut back, 6 bases at V and 0 bases at J, with 14 bases in the middle. CDR3 bases: TGTGCCAGCTCGCGCGGGGCAGTCTCAACTAATGAAAAACTGTTTTTT. This sequence encodes CASSRGAVSTNEKLFF.

CDR3 loop: CASSRGLSYGYTF. The DNA for the CDR3 is TGTGCCAGTAGTAGAGGGCTATCGTATGGCTACACCTTC. The rearrangement joins TRBV19 to TRBJ1-2; D not resolved. CDR3 size: 13 residues. Germline lookup yields CDR1 LNHDA and CDR2 SQIVND (reference sequence). The ends were cut back, 4 bases at V and 5 bases at J, with 11 bases in the middle.

V is TRBV6-2 or TRBV6-3 and J is TRBJ1-1, with 7 bases lining up with TRBD1. CDR1 and CDR2 from the germline V gene are MNHEY and SVGEGT. J gave up 14 bases and V 1 base, and 25 bases lay outside the gene matches. CDR3 size: 18 residues. CDR3 region: CASSYLGTQRTGGPRGFF. CDR3 nucleotide sequence: TGTGCCAGCAGTTACTTAGGGACCCAAAGGACAGGCGGCCCAAGAGGATTCTTT.

The chain is built from TRBV5-1 and TRBJ1-1, with D hard to call. Trimming removed 5 bases from V and 2 bases from J, with 10 bases in between. Germline V gene data show CDR1 as SGHRS and CDR2 as YFSETQ. The CDR3 has 13 residues. The CDR3 DNA follows: TGCGCCAGCAGGCCTACCCGAAACACTGAAGCTTTCTTT. Its translation is CASRPTRNTEAFF.

This clone came up once. V is TRBV5-6 and J is TRBJ2-3; no firm D call. The CDR3 sequence is 16 residues long. Germline loops: CDR1 SGHDT, CDR2 YYEEEE. V lost 4 bases to trimming and J lost 2 bases, with 17 bases between them. CDR3 in DNA: TGTGCCAGCAGCGAAACAGTTTCGGTCGACACAGATACGCAGTATTTT. Protein sequence: CASSETVSVDTDTQYF.

V and J are TRBV19 and TRBJ1-2, with 11 bases lining up with TRBD1. Germline CDR1 and CDR2: LNHDA and SQIVND (reference sequence). CDR3 length: 15 residues. With 3 bases clipped from V and 6 bases from J, the junction kept 6 bases outside the gene matches. The CDR3 sequence: CASSMGGQGADGYTF. The DNA for the CDR3 is TGTGCCAGTAGTATGGGCGGACAGGGGGCGGATGGCTACACCTTC.

This sequence joins TRBV5-1 and TRBJ2-7; 7 nucleotides align to TRBD2. Germline CDR1 SGHRS, CDR2 YFSETQ. V dropped 0 bases and J dropped 4; count of bases not matched to a gene: 4. The CDR3 length is 14 residues. CDR3 protein: CASSLDSGAYEQYF. In DNA form, the CDR3 reads TGCGCCAGCAGCTTGGACAGCGGGGCTTACGAGCAGTACTTC.